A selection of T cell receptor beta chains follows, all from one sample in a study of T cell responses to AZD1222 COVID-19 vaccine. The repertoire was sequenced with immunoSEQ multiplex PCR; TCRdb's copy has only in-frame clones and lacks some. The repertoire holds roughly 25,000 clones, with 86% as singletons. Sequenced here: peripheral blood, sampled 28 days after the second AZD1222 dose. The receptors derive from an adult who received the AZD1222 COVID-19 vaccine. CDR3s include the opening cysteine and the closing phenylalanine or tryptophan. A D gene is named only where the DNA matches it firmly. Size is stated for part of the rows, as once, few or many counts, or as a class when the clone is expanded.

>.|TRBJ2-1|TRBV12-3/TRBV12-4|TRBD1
CASSFRDRGWQFF
TGTGCCAGCAGTTTTCGGGACAGGGGTTGGCAGTTCTTC
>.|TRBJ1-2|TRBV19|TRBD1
CASSMRQGFFYGYTF
TGTGCCAGTAGTATGAGACAGGGGTTCTTCTATGGCTACACCTTC
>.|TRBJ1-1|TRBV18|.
CASSPGVDTEAFF
TGTGCCAGCTCACCAGGGGTGGACACTGAAGCTTTCTTT
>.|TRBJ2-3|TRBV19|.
CASSRGGGGWNTQYF
TGTGCCAGTAGTAGGGGAGGAGGGGGCTGGAATACGCAGTATTTT
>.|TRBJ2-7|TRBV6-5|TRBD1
CASSYSGDRVSYEQYF
TGTGCCAGCAGTTACTCAGGGGACAGGGTTTCTTACGAGCAGTACTTC
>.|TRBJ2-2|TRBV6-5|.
CASSKQYANTGELFF
TGTGCCAGCAGTAAACAGTATGCGAACACCGGGGAGCTGTTTTTT
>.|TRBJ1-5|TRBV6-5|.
CASSYWSNQPQHF
TGTGCCAGCAGTTACTGGAGCAATCAGCCCCAGCATTTT
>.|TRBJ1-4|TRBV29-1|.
CSVVVTATNEKLFF
TGCAGCGTTGTCGTTACAGCAACTAATGAAAAACTGTTTTTT
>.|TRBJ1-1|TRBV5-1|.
CASSPETGIGAFF
TGCGCCAGCAGCCCGGAAACAGGGATCGGAGCTTTCTTT
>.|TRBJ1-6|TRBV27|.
CASSLPIHRAPNSPLHF
TGTGCCAGCAGTTTGCCTATCCACAGGGCGCCTAATTCACCCCTCCACTTT
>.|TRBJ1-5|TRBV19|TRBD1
CASSQTGGSNQPQHF
TGTGCCAGTAGCCAGACAGGGGGAAGCAATCAGCCCCAGCATTTT
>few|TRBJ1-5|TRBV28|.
CASTKLTSNQPQHF
TGTGCCAGCACTAAATTGACTAGCAATCAGCCCCAGCATTTT
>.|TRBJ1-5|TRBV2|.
CASEGGSNQPQHF
TGTGCCAGCGAAGGGGGTAGCAATCAGCCCCAGCATTTT
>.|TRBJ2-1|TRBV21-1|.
CASSKGTYNNEQFF
TGTGCCAGCAGCAAAGGGACATACAACAATGAGCAGTTCTTC
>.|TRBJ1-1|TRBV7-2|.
CASSEQLEAFF
TGTGCCAGCAGCGAACAACTTGAAGCTTTCTTT
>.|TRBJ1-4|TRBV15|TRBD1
CATSRGETGNNEKLFF
TGTGCCACCAGCAGGGGTGAGACAGGGAATAATGAAAAACTGTTTTTT
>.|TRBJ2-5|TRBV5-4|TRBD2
CASSWTSGSQETQYF
TGTGCCAGCAGCTGGACTAGCGGGAGCCAAGAGACCCAGTACTTC
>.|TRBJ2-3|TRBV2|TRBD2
CASSGRLGLAGEDTQYF
TGTGCCAGCAGTGGGCGACTCGGACTAGCGGGGGAGGATACGCAGTATTTT
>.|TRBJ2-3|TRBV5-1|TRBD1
CASSLGTGGKDTQYF
TGCGCCAGCAGCTTGGGGACAGGGGGCAAAGATACGCAGTATTTT
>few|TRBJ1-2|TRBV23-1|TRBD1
CASPKTGDAYGYTF
TGCGCCAGCCCGAAAACAGGGGACGCCTATGGCTACACCTTC
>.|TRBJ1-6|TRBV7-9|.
CASSPLGEWGTSPLHF
TGTGCCAGCAGCCCCCTGGGGGAGTGGGGTACTTCACCCCTCCACTTT
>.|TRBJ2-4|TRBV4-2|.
CASSQEVNAAQYF
TGTGCCAGCAGCCAAGAGGTAAACGCGGCTCAGTACTTC
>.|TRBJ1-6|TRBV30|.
CAWSVAAADSSPLHF
TGTGCCTGGAGTGTCGCGGCAGCCGATAGTTCACCCCTCCACTTT
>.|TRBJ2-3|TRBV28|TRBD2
CASSSVSGRAWTDTQYF
TGTGCCAGCAGCTCAGTCAGCGGGAGGGCCTGGACAGATACGCAGTATTTT
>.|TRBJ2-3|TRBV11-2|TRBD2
CASSLRGLASDTQYF
TGTGCCAGCAGCCTCCGGGGACTAGCATCGGATACGCAGTATTTT
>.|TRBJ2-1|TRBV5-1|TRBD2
CASSSGTISYNEQFF
TGCGCCAGCAGCTCCGGGACTATCTCCTACAATGAGCAGTTCTTC
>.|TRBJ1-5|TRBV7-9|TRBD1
CASSFSGGPSNQPQHF
TGTGCCAGCAGCTTCTCAGGGGGGCCTAGCAATCAGCCCCAGCATTTT
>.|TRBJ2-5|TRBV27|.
CASDPETQYF
TGTGCCAGCGATCCTGAGACCCAGTACTTC
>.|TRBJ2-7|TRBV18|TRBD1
CASSPGQGAVYEQYF
TGTGCCAGCTCACCCGGACAGGGGGCAGTCTACGAGCAGTACTTC
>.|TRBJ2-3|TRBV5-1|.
CASSFNRDIDTQYF
TGCGCCAGCAGCTTCAACCGCGACATAGATACGCAGTATTTT
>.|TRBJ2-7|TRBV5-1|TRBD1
CASSWAGTGEDEQYF
TGCGCCAGCAGCTGGGCAGGGACAGGGGAAGACGAGCAGTACTTC
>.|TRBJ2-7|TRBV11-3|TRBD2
CASSYRLAGGTGCYEQYF
TGTGCCAGCAGCTATCGGCTAGCGGGGGGAACAGGATGCTACGAGCAGTACTTC
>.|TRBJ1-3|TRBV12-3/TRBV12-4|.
CASRITSGNTIYF
TGTGCCAGCAGGATAACCTCTGGAAACACCATATATTTT
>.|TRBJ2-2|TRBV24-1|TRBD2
CATSDKPGLAGNTGELFF
TGTGCCACCAGTGACAAACCGGGACTAGCGGGTAACACCGGGGAGCTGTTTTTT
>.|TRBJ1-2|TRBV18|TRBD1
CASSPPGGPGYTF
TGTGCCAGCTCACCCCCAGGGGGCCCTGGCTACACCTTC
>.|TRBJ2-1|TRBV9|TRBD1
CASSPGQGYNEQFF
TGTGCCAGCAGCCCAGGACAGGGTTACAATGAGCAGTTCTTC
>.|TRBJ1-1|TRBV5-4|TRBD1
CASSSKDRGDTEAFF
TGTGCCAGCAGCTCAAAAGACAGGGGGGACACTGAAGCTTTCTTT
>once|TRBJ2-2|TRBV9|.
CASSERERVLGGELFF
TGTGCCAGCAGCGAGAGAGAGAGGGTGCTGGGCGGGGAGCTGTTTTTT
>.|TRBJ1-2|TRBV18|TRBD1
CASSHAFLGQGNIYGYTF
TGTGCCAGCTCCCACGCCTTCCTCGGACAGGGGAATATCTATGGCTACACCTTC
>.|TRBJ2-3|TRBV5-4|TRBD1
CASSQDREDTQYF
TGTGCCAGCAGCCAGGACAGGGAAGATACGCAGTATTTT
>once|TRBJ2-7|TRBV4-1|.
CASSPREPYEQYF
TGCGCCAGCAGCCCCCGCGAACCCTACGAGCAGTACTTC
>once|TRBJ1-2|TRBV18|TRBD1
CASSFDTGDYGYTF
TGTGCCAGCTCATTTGACACAGGGGACTATGGCTACACCTTC
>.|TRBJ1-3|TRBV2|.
CASSGKISGNTIYF
TGTGCCAGCAGTGGTAAGATCTCTGGAAACACCATATATTTT
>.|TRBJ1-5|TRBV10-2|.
CASSDPGREEQPQHF
TGCGCCAGCAGTGATCCGGGCAGGGAGGAACAGCCCCAGCATTTT
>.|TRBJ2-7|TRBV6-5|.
CASSQVQAYEQYF
TGTGCCAGCAGTCAGGTACAGGCCTACGAGCAGTACTTC
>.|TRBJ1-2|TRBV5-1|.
CASSLVTGGDYGYTF
TGCGCCAGCAGCTTGGTTACTGGGGGGGACTATGGCTACACCTTC
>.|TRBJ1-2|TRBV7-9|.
CASSEQGLEGYTF
TGTGCCAGCAGCGAACAGGGTTTAGAGGGCTACACCTTC
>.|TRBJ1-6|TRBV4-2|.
CASSEAGGNIGDSPLHF
TGTGCCAGCAGCGAAGCCGGGGGGAATATAGGTGATTCACCCCTCCACTTT
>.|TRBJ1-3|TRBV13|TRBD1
CASSSLGYTSIYDRDRGRSDTIYF
TGTGCCAGCAGCTCCTTGGGATACACTTCCATATACGACAGGGACAGGGGTAGGTCGGACACCATATATTTT
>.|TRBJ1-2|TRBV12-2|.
CASRSPRGIYGYTF
TGTGCAAGTCGCTCCCCTCGAGGGATCTATGGCTACACCTTC
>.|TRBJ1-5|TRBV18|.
CASSPDMGNQPQHF
TGTGCCAGCTCACCTGACATGGGCAATCAGCCCCAGCATTTT
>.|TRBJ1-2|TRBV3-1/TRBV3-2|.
CASSQAGSYQPYGYTF
TGTGCCAGCAGCCAAGCCGGATCGTACCAACCGTATGGCTACACCTTC